The source of this T cell receptor beta chain is a study of T cells in Graves' hyperthyroidism and ophthalmopathy. V lost 3 bases, J lost 2 bases, and 4 bases stayed unmatched. The germline gives CDR1 DFQATT, CDR2 SNEGSKA (reference sequence). The CDR3 loop spans 14 amino acids. Amplified TCR beta CDR3 regions came from RNA transcripts. A first-round RT-PCR of the TCR CDR3 used the HTBI primer set. TCRdb analysed the multiplex PCR reads with MiXCR anew, one entry per CDR3 protein. The data contain some 550,000 distinct CDR3 sequences, 16% of them singletons. The receptor's source is a woman in her forties with Graves' ophthalmopathy. The chain links TRBV20-1 to TRBJ2-3; TRBD2 agrees at 8 bases. Sequenced material: blood. CDR3 region: CSASSGVDTDTQYF. DNA for the CDR3: TGCAGTGCTAGTAGCGGGGTCGACACAGATACGCAGTATTTT.